The rows below give T cell receptor beta chains drawn from one sample of a study of T cell responses to AZD1222 COVID-19 vaccine. The method was immunoSEQ multiplex PCR; TCRdb's version includes in-frame clones alone and lacks a portion of them. The data show around 130,000 clones, with roughly nine tenths seen just once and roughly 7.6% held by the top ten. This specimen consisted of peripheral blood, obtained 28 days after the second dose of the MenACWY control vaccine. These receptors were collected from an adult who received the MenACWY meningococcal vaccine as a control. Both conserved end residues are part of each CDR3. Each record gives: V gene, CDR3 protein.

TRBV3-1/TRBV3-2 | CASSQLLDSGANVLTF
TRBV10-1 | CASRQIPNTGELFF
TRBV7-2 | CASSQTFRAENSPLHF
TRBV5-1 | CASTPQGGFEQFF
TRBV4-3 | CASSQSKWRRNEQFF
TRBV4-3 | CASSLGTGGGYEQFF
TRBV24-1 | CATSDGAGDEQFF
TRBV14 | CASSHGTSYETQYF
TRBV7-2 | CASSPTSGRNIQYF
TRBV7-9 | CASSLEGSPLHF
TRBV19 | CASSLMTGPQETQYF
TRBV15 | CATSRADRADQPQHF
TRBV9 | CASSALRQALTDTQYF
TRBV6-2/TRBV6-3 | CASSYYEEREQFF
TRBV28 | CASSFIQGALAGELFF
TRBV4-1 | CASSQDARGNQPQHF
TRBV19 | CASSILRGNTEAFF
TRBV28 | CASSPGQGATYEQYF
TRBV7-6 | CASSLVYRDRSSGNTIYF
TRBV19 | CASSTGSQETQYF
TRBV10-3 | CAISRQGGDTDTQYF
TRBV6-4 | CASSETRSPLHF
TRBV19 | CAVEALNTEAFF
TRBV21-1 | CARHQIGLARRTGELFF
TRBV11-1 | CASSLSNTEAFF
TRBV19 | CASGRVQQPQHF
TRBV7-2 | CASSSQGQGGEQFF
TRBV9 | CASSVGGTSYNEQFF
TRBV9 | CASSVDPLDTGELFF
TRBV19 | CASSRRGEDTQYF
TRBV11-2 | CASSNTRIREQYF
TRBV27 | CASRRTGEDGYTF
TRBV5-8 | CASSRTGLGVVASGANVLTF
TRBV12-3/TRBV12-4 | CASRRDRVGTQYF
TRBV18 | CASSPPGALEQYF
TRBV7-2 | CASSLENGYGDQYF
TRBV3-1/TRBV3-2 | CASSQDGLGNTIYF
TRBV18 | CASSPGPPLEQYF
TRBV6-5 | CASSSTANQPQHF
TRBV2 | CASRRQVDYEQYF
TRBV7-2 | CASSRDRGHYEQYF
TRBV4-2 | CASSQEGVRGRGMETQYF
TRBV2 | CASSGAPGQGPYEQYF
TRBV6-6 | CASSLSDGNNQPQHF
TRBV15 | CATSRDLPSGRYTDTQYF
TRBV2 | CASSEVGGYNSPLHF
TRBV11-1 | CASSLKGTGELFF
TRBV28 | CASNVFTGTGGLETQYF
TRBV19 | CASSMVGSPLHF
TRBV29-1 | CSVERGTGNEQFF
TRBV27 | CASSSGTIYEQYF
TRBV5-1 | CASSLQGGTEAFF
TRBV7-9 | CASSLMVTGPGGYTF
TRBV19 | CASRLTPRARNYGYTF
TRBV28 | CASSFSADRHTEAFF